This paragraph reports one T cell receptor beta chain. Its antigen is unidentified. There are 13 residues in the CDR3. Germline-derived CDR1 and CDR2 are MNHEY and SMNVEV (reference sequence). Trimming pared 3 bases from V and 6 bases from J, leaving 8 bases between. The data were obtained in a study of T cell responses to AZD1222 COVID-19 vaccine. Study conclusions and caveats: Nearly half of spike-specific TCRs reportedly target variant regions that are unmutated in the B.1.351 and B.1.1.7 variants.

Assay: immunoSEQ multiplex PCR; the TCRdb copy retains only in-frame clones and omits some. Of more than 150,000 clones listed, 90% are singletons. The specimen was peripheral blood, collected 28 days after the second AZD1222 dose. The chain employs TRBV27 and TRBJ1-4; TRBD1 might be the D (5 bases). This TCR was recovered from an adult who received the AZD1222 COVID-19 vaccine. The CDR3 DNA reads TGTGCCAGCAGTTTTGTAGGGGATGAAAAACTGTTTTTT. Translating gives CASSFVGDEKLFF. The variable domain in full, completed from reference TRBV27 and TRBJ1-4, reads EAQVTQNPRYLITVTGKKLTVTCSQNMNHEYMSWYRQDPGLGLRQIYYSMNVEVTDKGDVPEGYKVSRKEKRNFPLILESPSPNQTSLYFCASSFVGDEKLFFGSGTQLSVL.